This T cell receptor (beta chain) was captured by sequencing in a study of blood T cell repertoires in COVID-19. Study at large: In each case, the material was cDNA or gDNA derived from T cells, B-cell-depleted T cells, or PBMCs.

Profiling relied on immunoSEQ multiplex PCR, and the TCRdb table lists in-frame clones only, not all of them. Seen here are about 320,000 clones, roughly 85% observed once, and the top ten hold approximately 7.5%. This CDR3 has 15 amino acids. Germline V gene data show CDR1 as LNHDA and CDR2 as SQIVND (reference sequence). Trimming left V 6 bases short and J 1 base short, with 14 bases between. This chain links TRBV19 with TRBJ2-3; D is possibly TRBD2 (6 bases). This receptor was taken from a human donor in a cohort sampled during active COVID-19. Sequencing was done on a sample of peripheral blood. CDR3 DNA sequence: TGTGCCAGTAGGCTCGGATCGGGGGGCACAGATACGCAGTATTTT. Translation: CASRLGSGGTDTQYF.